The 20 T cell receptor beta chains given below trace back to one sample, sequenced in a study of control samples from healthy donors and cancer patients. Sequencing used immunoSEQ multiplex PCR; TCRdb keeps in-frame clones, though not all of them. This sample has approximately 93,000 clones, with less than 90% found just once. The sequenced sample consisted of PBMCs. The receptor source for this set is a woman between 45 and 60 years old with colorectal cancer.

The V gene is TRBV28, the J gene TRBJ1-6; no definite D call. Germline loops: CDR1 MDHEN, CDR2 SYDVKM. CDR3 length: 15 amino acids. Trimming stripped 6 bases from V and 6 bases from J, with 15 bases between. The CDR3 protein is CASRAGTLVNSPLHF. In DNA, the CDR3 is TGTGCCAGCAGGGCGGGAACTCTTGTTAATTCACCCCTCCACTTT.

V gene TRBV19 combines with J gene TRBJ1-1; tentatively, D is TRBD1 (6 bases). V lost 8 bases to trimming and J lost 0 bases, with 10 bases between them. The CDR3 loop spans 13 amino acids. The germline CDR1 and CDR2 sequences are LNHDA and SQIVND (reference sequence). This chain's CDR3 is CASADSLNTEAFF. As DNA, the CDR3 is TGTGCCAGTGCGGACAGCTTGAACACTGAAGCTTTCTTT. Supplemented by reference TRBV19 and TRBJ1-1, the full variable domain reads DGGITQSPKYLFRKEGQNVTLSCEQNLNHDAMYWYRQDPGQGLRLIYYSQIVNDFQKGDIAEGYSVSREKKESFPLTVTSAQKNPTAFYLCASADSLNTEAFFGQGTRLTVV.

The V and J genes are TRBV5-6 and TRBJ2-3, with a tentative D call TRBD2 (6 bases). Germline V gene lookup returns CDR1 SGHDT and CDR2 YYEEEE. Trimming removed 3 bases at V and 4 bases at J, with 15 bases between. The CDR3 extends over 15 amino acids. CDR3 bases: TGTGCCAGCAGCTATCGAGGCGGGGATGCAGATACGCAGTATTTT. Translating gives CASSYRGGDADTQYF.

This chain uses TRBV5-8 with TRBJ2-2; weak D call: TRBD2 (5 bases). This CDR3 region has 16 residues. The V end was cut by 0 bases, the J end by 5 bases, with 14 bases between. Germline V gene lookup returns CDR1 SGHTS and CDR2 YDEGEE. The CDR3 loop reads CASSLGRTDGTGELFF. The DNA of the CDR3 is TGTGCCAGCAGCTTGGGGAGGACCGATGGTACCGGGGAGCTGTTTTTT. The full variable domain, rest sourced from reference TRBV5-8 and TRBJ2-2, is EAGVTQSPTHLIKTRGQQATLRCSPISGHTSVYWYQQALGLGLQFLLWYDEGEERNRGNFPPRFSGRQFPNYSSELNVNALELEDSALYLCASSLGRTDGTGELFFGEGSRLTVL.

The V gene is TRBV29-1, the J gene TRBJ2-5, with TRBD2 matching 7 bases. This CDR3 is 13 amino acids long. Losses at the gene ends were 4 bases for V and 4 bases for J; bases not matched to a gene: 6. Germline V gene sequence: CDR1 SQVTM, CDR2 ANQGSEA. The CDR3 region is CSVVMPGGETQYF. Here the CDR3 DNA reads TGCAGCGTTGTCATGCCGGGAGGAGAGACCCAGTACTTC. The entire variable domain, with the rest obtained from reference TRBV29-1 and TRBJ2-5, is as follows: SAVISQKPSRDICQRGTSLTIQCQVDSQVTMMFWYRQQPGQSLTLIATANQGSEATYESGFVIDKFPISRPNLTFSTLTVSNMSPEDSSIYLCSVVMPGGETQYFGPGTRLLVL.

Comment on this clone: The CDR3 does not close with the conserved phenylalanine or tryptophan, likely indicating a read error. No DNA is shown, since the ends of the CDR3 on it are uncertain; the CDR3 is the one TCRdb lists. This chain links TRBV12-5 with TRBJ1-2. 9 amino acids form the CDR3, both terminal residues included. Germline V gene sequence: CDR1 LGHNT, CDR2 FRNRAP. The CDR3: CASGGRTES.

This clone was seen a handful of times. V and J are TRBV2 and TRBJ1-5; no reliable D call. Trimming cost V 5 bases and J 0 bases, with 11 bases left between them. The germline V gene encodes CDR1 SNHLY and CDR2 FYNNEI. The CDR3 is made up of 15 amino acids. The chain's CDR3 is CASSSDSNSNQPQHF. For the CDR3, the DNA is TGTGCCAGCAGTTCGGACTCGAATAGCAATCAGCCCCAGCATTTT.

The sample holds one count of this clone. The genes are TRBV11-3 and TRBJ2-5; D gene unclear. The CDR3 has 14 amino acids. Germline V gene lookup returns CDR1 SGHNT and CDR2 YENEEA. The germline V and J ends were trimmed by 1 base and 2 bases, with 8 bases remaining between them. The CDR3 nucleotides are TGTGCCAGCAGCTTAGGACTGGGACAAGAGACCCAGTACTTC. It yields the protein CASSLGLGQETQYF. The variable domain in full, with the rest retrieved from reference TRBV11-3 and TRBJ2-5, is EAGVVQSPRYKIIEKKQPVAFWCNPISGHNTLYWYLQNLGQGPELLIRYENEEAVDDSQLPKDRFSAERLKGVDSTLKIQPAELGDSAVYLCASSLGLGQETQYFGPGTRLLVL.

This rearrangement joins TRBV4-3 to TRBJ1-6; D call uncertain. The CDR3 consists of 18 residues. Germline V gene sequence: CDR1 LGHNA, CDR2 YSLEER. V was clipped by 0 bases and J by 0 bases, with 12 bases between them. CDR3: CASSQEDPPSSYNSPLHF. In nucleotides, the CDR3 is TGCGCCAGCAGCCAAGAAGACCCTCCGAGCTCCTATAATTCACCCCTCCACTTT.

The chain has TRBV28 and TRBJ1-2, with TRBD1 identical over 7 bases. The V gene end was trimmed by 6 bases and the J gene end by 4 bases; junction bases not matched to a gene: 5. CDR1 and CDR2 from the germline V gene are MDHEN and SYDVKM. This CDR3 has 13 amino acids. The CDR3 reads CASRTTGIYGYTF. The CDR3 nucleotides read TGTGCCAGCAGAACGACAGGGATCTATGGCTACACCTTC.

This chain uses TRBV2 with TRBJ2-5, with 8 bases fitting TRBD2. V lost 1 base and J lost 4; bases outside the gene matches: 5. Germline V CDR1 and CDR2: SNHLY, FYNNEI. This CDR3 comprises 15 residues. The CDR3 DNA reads TGTGCCAGCAGTGAAGACGGGGGGGCCGGAGAGACCCAGTACTTC. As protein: CASSEDGGAGETQYF.

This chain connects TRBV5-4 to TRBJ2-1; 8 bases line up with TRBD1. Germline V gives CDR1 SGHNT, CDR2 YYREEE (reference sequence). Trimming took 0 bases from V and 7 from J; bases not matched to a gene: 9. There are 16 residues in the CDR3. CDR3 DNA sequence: TGTGCCAGCAGCTTGGCCCGGCAGGGGGCTAGAAATGAGCAGTTCTTC. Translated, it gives CASSLARQGARNEQFF.

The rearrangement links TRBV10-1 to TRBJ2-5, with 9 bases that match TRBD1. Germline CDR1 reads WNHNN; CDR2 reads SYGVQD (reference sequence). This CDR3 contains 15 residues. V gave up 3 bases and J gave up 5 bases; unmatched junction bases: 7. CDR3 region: CASSEGGQGIETQYF. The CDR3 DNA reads TGCGCCAGCAGTGAAGGGGGACAGGGTATTGAGACCCAGTACTTC.

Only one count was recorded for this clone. The chain's CDR3 is CASSLAGAKVQFF. The CDR3 bases are TGTGCCAGCAGCTTAGCAGGGGCTAAGGTGCAGTTCTTC. The chain recombines TRBV7-8 with TRBJ2-1, with D possibly being TRBD1 (5 bases). With 0 bases removed from V and 12 bases from J, the gap between germline ends came to 12 bases. CDR1 is SGHVS and CDR2 is FQNEAQ in the germline V gene. CDR3 length: 13 amino acids.

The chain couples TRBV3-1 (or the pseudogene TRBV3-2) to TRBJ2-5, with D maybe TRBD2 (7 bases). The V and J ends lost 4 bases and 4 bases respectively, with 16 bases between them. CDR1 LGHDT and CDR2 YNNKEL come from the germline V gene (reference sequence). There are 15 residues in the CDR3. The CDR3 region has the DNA TGTGCCAGCAGCCCTGGGGGGGGCCTTGGAGAGACCCAGTACTTC. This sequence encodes CASSPGGGLGETQYF.

Here the CDR3 DNA reads TGCGCCAGCAGCCAAGGGCAGGGGGGCACCGGGGAGCTGTTTTTT. This encodes CASSQGQGGTGELFF. The rearrangement links TRBV4-1 to TRBJ2-2, with D perhaps matching TRBD1 (7 bases). Trimming took 1 base from V and 4 from J, leaving 10 bases between them. From germline, CDR1 is MGHRA and CDR2 YSYEKL. This CDR3 spans 15 amino acids.

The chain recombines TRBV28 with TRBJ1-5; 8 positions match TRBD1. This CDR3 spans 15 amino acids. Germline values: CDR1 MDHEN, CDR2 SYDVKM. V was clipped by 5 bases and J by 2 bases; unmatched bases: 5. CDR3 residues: CASSQGAGGNQPQHF. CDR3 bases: TGTGCCAGCAGTCAGGGGGCTGGGGGCAATCAGCCCCAGCATTTT.

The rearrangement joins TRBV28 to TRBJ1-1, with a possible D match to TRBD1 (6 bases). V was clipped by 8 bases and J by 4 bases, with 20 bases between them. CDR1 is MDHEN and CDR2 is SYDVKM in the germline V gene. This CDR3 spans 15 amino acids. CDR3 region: CASGNTGLGSTEAFF. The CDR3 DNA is TGTGCCAGCGGAAACACAGGGCTTGGTAGCACTGAAGCTTTCTTT.

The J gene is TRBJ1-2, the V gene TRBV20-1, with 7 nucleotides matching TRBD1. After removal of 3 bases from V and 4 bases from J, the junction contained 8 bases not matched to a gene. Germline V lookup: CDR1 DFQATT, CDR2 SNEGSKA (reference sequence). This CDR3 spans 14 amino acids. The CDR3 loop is CSASHTDRAYGYTF. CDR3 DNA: TGCAGTGCTAGTCATACTGACAGGGCCTATGGCTACACCTTC.

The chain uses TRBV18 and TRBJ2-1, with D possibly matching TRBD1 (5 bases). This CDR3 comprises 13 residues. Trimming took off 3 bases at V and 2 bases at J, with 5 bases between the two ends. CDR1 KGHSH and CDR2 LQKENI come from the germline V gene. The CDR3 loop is CASSPTAYNEQFF. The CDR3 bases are TGTGCCAGCTCACCGACAGCCTACAATGAGCAGTTCTTC.